Below are 5 T cell receptor beta chains sequenced from a single sample in a study of blood T cell repertoires in COVID-19. Sequencing was performed with immunoSEQ multiplex PCR; in TCRdb, only in-frame clones are kept and a portion is missing. The repertoire includes over 85,000 clones, more than 75% of them detected once, and 3% sits in the top ten. The sequencing sample was made of peripheral blood. The origin of the receptors is a middle-aged man with active or convalescent COVID-19.

The J gene is TRBJ1-2, the V gene TRBV6-5; the match to TRBD1 covers 7 bases. CDR3 length equals 13 residues. Germline V CDR1 and CDR2: MNHEY, SVGAGI. J was trimmed by 8 bases and V by 5 bases; bases with no gene match: 8. This CDR3 is CASSKTGDWGYTF. The CDR3 nucleotides read TGTGCCAGCAGTAAAACAGGGGATTGGGGCTACACCTTC.

This clone has just one count. The V gene is TRBV5-4, the J gene TRBJ2-3; perhaps TRBD2 as D (5 bases). This CDR3 is built from 15 residues. Between the trimmed V and J ends, which lost 0 bases and 7 bases, there was a span of 15 bases. Germline values: CDR1 SGHNT, CDR2 YYREEE (reference sequence). CDR3 in DNA: TGTGCCAGCAGCTTGGGAGGACTCCTGAAGAATACGCAGTATTTT. Translated, it gives CASSLGGLLKNTQYF. Using reference TRBV5-4 and TRBJ2-3 for the parts outside the CDR3, the full variable domain is ETGVTQSPTHLIKTRGQQVTLRCSSQSGHNTVSWYQQALGQGPQFIFQYYREEENGRGNFPPRFSGLQFPNYSSELNVNALELDDSALYLCASSLGGLLKNTQYFGPGTRLTVL.

This sequence joins TRBV5-1 and TRBJ1-4; D perhaps matches TRBD1 (6 bases). The CDR3 is 14 amino acids. The V gene lost 4 bases and the J gene lost 4 bases, with 11 bases spanning the gap. Germline lookup yields CDR1 SGHRS and CDR2 YFSETQ. DNA for the CDR3: TGCGCCAGCAGCCCGAGGACAGATAATGAAAAACTGTTTTTT. The encoded protein is CASSPRTDNEKLFF.

This chain connects TRBV5-1 to TRBJ1-1, with 8 bases matching TRBD1. Germline loops: CDR1 SGHRS, CDR2 YFSETQ. V shed 3 bases and J 5 bases; nucleotides not matched to a gene: 9. The CDR3 length is 15 residues. The CDR3, as DNA: TGCGCCAGCAGCTCAATGACAGGGGCGGGTACTGAAGCTTTCTTT. This translates into CASSSMTGAGTEAFF.

The genes are TRBV18 and TRBJ1-1, with D possibly TRBD1 on 5 matching bases. Germline-derived CDR1 and CDR2 are KGHSH and LQKENI. V was trimmed by 0 bases and J by 11 bases, leaving 19 bases between them. The CDR3 contains 15 residues. The chain's CDR3 is CASSPPARAGVNAFF. The CDR3 DNA reads as TGTGCCAGCTCACCACCGGCCAGGGCAGGAGTTAATGCTTTCTTT.